A single sample gave rise to the 10 T cell receptor beta chains below, sequenced in a study of identical twins. In TCRdb, the 5' RACE reads were re-called with MiXCR into one record per CDR3 protein. The data contain some 630,000 distinct CDR3 sequences, roughly 6.6% of them singletons. The data also belong to a second study, concerning yellow fever vaccine responses in identical twins.

Sequencing was carried out using PBMCs. These TCRs come from a woman between 18 and 29 years old in good health.

This clonotype was detected many times. The chain has TRBV29-1 and TRBJ1-3, with D possibly TRBD1 on 6 matching bases. CDR3 length equals 17 residues. V was clipped by 6 bases and J by 0 bases, with 21 bases between them. Per the germline V gene, CDR1 is SQVTM and CDR2 is ANQGSEA. The CDR3 DNA reads as TGCAGCGTCCGGGGGGGGCCGGGCGCGAGCTCTGGAAACACCATATATTTT. Amino acid sequence: CSVRGGPGASSGNTIYF.

V is TRBV10-3 and J is TRBJ2-2; 10 positions agree with TRBD2. V dropped 5 bases and J dropped 3; count of bases not matched to a gene: 6. From germline, CDR1 is ENHRY and CDR2 SYGVKD. The CDR3 totals 16 residues. The CDR3 nucleotides read TGTGCCATCAGTTCTAGCGGGAGCTGGGACACCGGGGAGCTGTTTTTT. Protein sequence: CAISSSGSWDTGELFF.

This rearrangement joins TRBV11-2 to TRBJ1-1; 7 bases match TRBD1. V shed 6 bases and J 7 bases; nucleotides not matched to a gene: 20. The CDR3 extends over 17 amino acids. The V gene's germline CDR1 is SGHAT and CDR2 FQNNGV. The CDR3 bases are TGTGCCAGCAGTCCTACCGGGTCCCAGGGAGGGGGCGGTGAAGCTTTCTTT. It codes for CASSPTGSQGGGGEAFF.

The table lists this clonotype with a few counts. This chain uses TRBV5-1 with TRBJ2-3; 7 bases line up with TRBD1. Trimming took 4 bases from V and 2 from J; bases not matched to a gene: 7. The germline CDR1 and CDR2 sequences are SGHRS and YFSETQ. There are 15 residues in the CDR3. The CDR3 sequence: CASSSKDRSTDTQYF. Written as DNA, the CDR3 is TGCGCCAGCAGCAGTAAGGACAGGTCCACAGATACGCAGTATTTT. The variable domain in full, completed from reference TRBV5-1 and TRBJ2-3, reads KAGVTQTPRYLIKTRGQQVTLSCSPISGHRSVSWYQQTPGQGLQFLFEYFSETQRNKGNFPGRFSGRQFSNSRSEMNVSTLELGDSALYLCASSSKDRSTDTQYFGPGTRLTVL.

The chain uses TRBV28 and TRBJ2-7; D is uncertain. CDR1 MDHEN and CDR2 SYDVKM come from the germline V gene. The CDR3 length is 11 residues. V shed 5 bases and J shed 1 base, with 3 bases lying between them. The CDR3 nucleotides are TGTGCCAGCAGTCGGTCCTACGAGCAGTACGTC. It codes for CASSRSYEQYV.

The rearrangement links TRBV4-2 to TRBJ2-1, with 10 bases matching TRBD2. CDR1 and CDR2 from the germline V gene are LGHNA and YNFKEQ. CDR3 size: 19 residues. After removal of 0 bases from V and 8 bases from J, the junction contained 16 bases not matched to a gene. The CDR3 sequence: CASSQERGAGGPGMDEQFF. CDR3 coding DNA: TGTGCCAGCAGCCAAGAAAGGGGAGCGGGGGGGCCGGGCATGGATGAGCAGTTCTTC.

This chain connects TRBV5-1 to TRBJ2-5; unclear D gene. V lost 1 base, J lost 2 bases, and 15 bases lay in between. This CDR3 is 16 amino acids long. The germline V gene encodes CDR1 SGHRS and CDR2 YFSETQ. In nucleotides, the CDR3 is TGCGCCAGCAGCTTGAATGCCCCGGGTAGTCAAGAGACCCAGTACTTC. It codes for CASSLNAPGSQETQYF.

This clonotype has a handful of counts. The chain is built from TRBV5-1 and TRBJ2-2, with D maybe TRBD2 (6 bases). Between the trimmed V and J ends, which lost 4 bases and 8 bases, there was a span of 18 bases. Germline CDR1 reads SGHRS; CDR2 reads YFSETQ. CDR3 length equals 15 residues. The CDR3 sequence is CASSPGLPNTGELFF. For the CDR3, the DNA is TGCGCCAGCAGCCCGGGACTGCCGAATACTGGGGAGCTGTTTTTT.

In this sample, this clonotype turned up a few times. The rearrangement uses TRBV10-3 and TRBJ2-7; 12 bases agree with TRBD2. Germline-derived CDR1 and CDR2 are ENHRY and SYGVKD. The CDR3 consists of 14 residues. Unmatched junction bases numbered 8, after V lost 11 bases and J lost 3 bases. The DNA for the CDR3 is TGTGCCGCCTCTAGCGGGAGGGAAGGCTACGAGCAGTACTTC. Translation gives CAASSGREGYEQYF.

Ten or more counts support this clonotype. The rearrangement joins TRBV7-9 to TRBJ2-1; 12 bases fit TRBD2. Trimming took 1 base from V and 9 from J; bases not matched to a gene: 1. Per the germline V gene, CDR1 is SEHNR and CDR2 is FQNEAQ (reference sequence). CDR3 length equals 14 residues. The CDR3 region has the DNA TGTGCCAGCAGCTTAGGACTAGCGGGAGTTGAGCAGTTCTTC. It specifies CASSLGLAGVEQFF.